This T cell receptor (beta chain) was sequenced during a study of blood T cell repertoires in COVID-19. Looking at the study overall: The samples span acute and convalescent COVID-19 from the United States, Italy and Spain. T cells, B-cell-depleted T cells, or PBMCs supplied cDNA or gDNA.

The Seattle patients, enrolled during active infection, were followed longitudinally. Sequencing was performed with immunoSEQ multiplex PCR; in TCRdb, only in-frame clones are kept and a portion is missing. The sample records some 240,000 clones, roughly 80% being singletons. The germline CDR1 and CDR2 sequences are SGHRS and YFSETQ. V dropped 4 bases and J dropped 12; count of bases not matched to a gene: 11. This CDR3 has 14 amino acids. The chain employs TRBV5-1 and TRBJ2-1; 9 bases are shared with TRBD2. The sample consisted of peripheral blood. The clonotype comes from a woman in her 70s with COVID-19, enrolled during active disease. CDR3 protein: CASSEGLAGKTQFF. The CDR3 bases are TGCGCCAGCAGCGAAGGGCTAGCGGGAAAGACGCAGTTCTTC.